This T cell receptor beta chain comes out of a study of Graves' ophthalmopathy and Graves' hyperthyroidism. Turning to the study itself: Peripheral blood collection took place at initial diagnosis, before any treatment. Study observations and caveats: Most thyroid clonotypes with frequency above 0.001 were detected in blood too.

Amplification targeted the TCR beta CDR3 regions, with RNA transcripts as the source material. HTBI primers were employed in first-round RT-PCR, then a second-round multiplex PCR followed. One entry per CDR3 protein, called by TCRdb with MiXCR from the multiplex PCR reads. The sample contains about 480,000 distinct CDR3 sequences, around 15% of which appear only once. In this sample, this clonotype turned up many times. Its target is not known. The origin of this receptor is a woman aged 25 to 39 with Graves' ophthalmopathy. The sample comprised blood.

Here the CDR3 reads CASSFWLAGGPLNEQYF. The CDR3 bases are TGTGCCAGCAGCTTTTGGCTAGCGGGAGGCCCCCTGAACGAGCAGTACTTC. The rearrangement uses TRBV11-1 and TRBJ2-7; 11 nucleotides align to TRBD2. The CDR3 consists of 17 residues. Germline assignment: CDR1 SGHAT and CDR2 FQDESV (reference sequence). With 3 bases clipped from V and 5 bases from J, the junction kept 12 bases outside the gene matches.